Listed below are T cell receptor beta chains from one sample, sequenced in a study of beta chain features in type 1 diabetes. Measured with immunoSEQ multiplex PCR; TCRdb has only the in-frame clones, and not every one. The sample holds about 360,000 clones, roughly 13% seen once. The sequenced material came from naive CD4+ T cells from blood. These receptors were taken from a man aged 18 to 35 in good health. The CDR3 runs from the conserved cysteine through the conserved F or W. The D gene is left open where the match is weak. Rows may omit the clone size; those that give it use once, few, many or a size class.

V gene	D gene	J gene	clone size	CDR3 protein	CDR3 DNA
TRBV6-1	NA	TRBJ2-1	few	CASSESWGDSNNEQFF	TGTGCCAGCAGTGAGTCCTGGGGGGACAGTAACAATGAGCAGTTCTTC
TRBV7-2	NA	TRBJ1-1	NA	CASSWPHPNTEAFF	TGTGCCAGCAGCTGGCCACACCCGAACACTGAAGCTTTCTTT
TRBV30	TRBD1	TRBJ2-5	few	CAWDRQGQETQYF	TGTGCCTGGGATCGACAGGGCCAAGAGACCCAGTACTTC
TRBV30	TRBD1	TRBJ2-3	few	CAWSSDRGSDTQYF	TGTGCCTGGAGCTCGGACAGGGGCTCAGATACGCAGTATTTT
TRBV9	NA	TRBJ1-5	few	CASSVIPGQPQHF	TGTGCCAGCAGCGTAATCCCGGGACAGCCCCAGCATTTT
TRBV11-1	NA	TRBJ2-3	few	CASSLSRTRTTFTDTQYF	TGTGCCAGCAGCTTATCCCGAACAAGAACCACGTTCACAGATACGCAGTATTTT
TRBV7-9	NA	TRBJ1-2	few	CASSFQGPSYGYTF	TGTGCCAGCAGCTTTCAGGGCCCCAGTTATGGCTACACCTTC
TRBV9	TRBD2	TRBJ2-1	NA	CASSVGTSENNEQFF	TGTGCCAGCAGCGTAGGGACTAGCGAGAACAATGAGCAGTTCTTC
TRBV30	NA	TRBJ2-7	NA	CAWGLAGASSSYEQYF	TGTGCCTGGGGTCTTGCGGGGGCCTCATCTTCCTACGAGCAGTACTTC
TRBV10-3	NA	TRBJ1-1	few	CAITPTGMNTEAFF	TGTGCCATCACCCCTACAGGGATGAACACTGAAGCTTTCTTT
TRBV7-3	NA	TRBJ1-2	NA	CASSLAMEAIGYTF	TGTGCCAGCAGCTTAGCGATGGAGGCTATAGGCTACACCTTC
TRBV15	NA	TRBJ1-4	few	CATSWRQTNEKLFF	TGTGCCACCAGCTGGCGACAGACTAATGAAAAACTGTTTTTT
TRBV7-2	NA	TRBJ2-7	NA	CASSYGTGTHLTYEQYF	TGTGCCAGCAGTTATGGAACCGGGACACACCTGACCTACGAGCAGTACTTC
TRBV5-4	TRBD1	TRBJ2-1	NA	CASSFGGTGGYNEQFF	TGTGCCAGCAGCTTTGGCGGGACAGGGGGCTACAATGAGCAGTTCTTC
TRBV4-2	NA	TRBJ1-1	few	CASSPLLSRNTEAFF	TGTGCCAGCAGCCCCCTTTTATCCCGGAACACTGAAGCTTTCTTT
TRBV29-1	TRBD2	TRBJ2-3	few	CSGGTSGRSTQYF	TGCAGCGGAGGGACTAGCGGCCGCAGTACGCAGTATTTT
TRBV4-2	NA	TRBJ1-5	few	CASSQQQGSNQPQHF	TGTGCCAGCAGCCAACAACAGGGTAGCAATCAGCCCCAGCATTTT
TRBV5-1	TRBD1	TRBJ2-1	few	CASSRTGAHEQFF	TGCGCCAGCAGCCGTACAGGGGCCCATGAGCAGTTCTTC
TRBV2	NA	TRBJ1-5	NA	CASSPGGLNQPQHF	TGTGCCAGCAGTCCGGGAGGGCTCAATCAGCCCCAGCATTTT
TRBV4-3	NA	TRBJ2-7	few	CASSQDLLVGAYEQYF	TGCGCCAGCAGCCAAGATCTCTTGGTGGGCGCGTACGAGCAGTACTTC
TRBV7-3	NA	TRBJ2-5	few	CASSPSETQYF	TGTGCCAGCAGCCCCTCGGAGACCCAGTACTTC
TRBV9	NA	TRBJ2-3	NA	CASSVGGGPITDTQYF	TGTGCCAGCAGCGTAGGGGGGGGGCCCATCACAGATACGCAGTATTTT
TRBV7-3	TRBD2	TRBJ2-1	NA	CASSSGLAGANEQFF	TGTGCCAGCAGCTCGGGACTAGCGGGGGCCAATGAGCAGTTCTTC
TRBV2	TRBD1	TRBJ2-1	few	CASSGDRAIYNEQFF	TGTGCCAGCAGTGGGGACAGGGCCATATACAATGAGCAGTTCTTC
TRBV13	NA	TRBJ2-1	NA	CASSLGLGSIHNEQFF	TGTGCCAGCAGCTTAGGCCTTGGGAGTATCCACAATGAGCAGTTCTTC
TRBV4-2	TRBD1	TRBJ2-4	NA	CASSSGTGILAKNIQYF	TGTGCCAGCAGCTCCGGGACAGGGATTTTAGCCAAAAACATTCAGTACTTC
TRBV19	TRBD2	TRBJ2-3	NA	CASTSGTGGTQYF	TGTGCCAGTACTAGCGGGACTGGCGGTACGCAGTATTTT
TRBV28	NA	TRBJ1-5	NA	CASSLAGLSNQPQHF	TGTGCCAGCAGTTTAGCAGGTCTGAGCAATCAGCCCCAGCATTTT
TRBV5-1	NA	TRBJ1-5	NA	CASSWSGQPQHF	TGCGCCAGCAGCTGGAGCGGGCAGCCCCAGCATTTT
TRBV4-1	NA	TRBJ1-1	NA	CASSQAWQGRTEAFF	TGCGCCAGCAGCCAAGCATGGCAGGGCCGCACTGAAGCTTTCTTT
TRBV30	NA	TRBJ2-4	NA	CAWSVRGRKNIQYF	TGTGCCTGGAGTGTACGGGGGAGGAAAAACATTCAGTACTTC
TRBV9	TRBD1	TRBJ2-6	NA	CASSATGTGGRGANVLTF	TGTGCCAGCAGCGCCACCGGGACAGGGGGGCGTGGGGCCAACGTCCTGACTTTC
TRBV30	TRBD1	TRBJ1-4	NA	CAWSTDRVGEKLFF	TGTGCCTGGAGTACGGACAGGGTGGGTGAAAAACTGTTTTTT
TRBV29-1	TRBD2	TRBJ2-3	few	CSVSPASGRITDTQYF	TGCAGCGTTTCCCCGGCTAGCGGGAGGATCACAGATACGCAGTATTTT
TRBV5-4	TRBD2	TRBJ2-1	once	CASSRGTSGQSYNEQFF	TGTGCCAGCAGCCGCGGGACTAGCGGGCAATCCTACAATGAGCAGTTCTTC
TRBV10-3	TRBD1	TRBJ2-4	few	CAISEDRGSGNIQYF	TGTGCCATCAGTGAGGACAGGGGGAGTGGAAACATTCAGTACTTC
TRBV6-5	TRBD2	TRBJ2-3	NA	CAVGGSDTQYF	TGTGCCGTGGGGGGGTCAGATACGCAGTATTTT
TRBV7-2	TRBD1	TRBJ2-5	NA	CASRSRQGFGKETQYF	TGTGCCAGCAGAAGCCGACAGGGATTCGGAAAAGAGACCCAGTACTTC
TRBV6-1	NA	TRBJ2-7	few	CASSEAHSYEQYF	TGTGCCAGCAGTGAAGCGCACAGCTACGAGCAGTACTTC
TRBV11-2	NA	TRBJ1-1	few	CASSTPRGNTEAFF	TGTGCCAGCAGCACCCCCAGGGGGAACACTGAAGCTTTCTTT
TRBV7-7	NA	TRBJ2-3	NA	CASSLWESDTQYF	TGTGCCAGCAGCTTATGGGAGTCAGATACGCAGTATTTT
TRBV10-3	NA	TRBJ2-1	few	CAISEWAGAFNEQFF	TGTGCCATCAGTGAGTGGGCAGGCGCCTTCAATGAGCAGTTCTTC
TRBV2	NA	TRBJ2-5	few	CASSAGTREGTQYF	TGTGCCAGCAGTGCCGGGACTCGCGAAGGGACCCAGTACTTC
TRBV5-1	TRBD1	TRBJ2-1	few	CASRDFTGQRGNHGQFF	TGCGCCAGCAGGGACTTTACGGGACAGCGAGGGAACCACGGGCAGTTCTTC
TRBV6-5	NA	TRBJ1-1	few	CASRAARVNTEAFF	TGTGCCAGCAGGGCGGCCAGGGTGAACACTGAAGCTTTCTTT
TRBV5-1	TRBD2	TRBJ2-7	NA	CASKGSSSGGAVLVTYEQYF	TGCGCCAGCAAGGGATCTTCTAGCGGGGGGGCCGTTCTAGTCACCTACGAGCAGTACTTC
TRBV10-3	NA	TRBJ2-2	few	CAISEEVGELFF	TGTGCCATCAGTGAGGAGGTAGGGGAGCTGTTTTTT
TRBV28	TRBD2	TRBJ2-7	NA	CASSRLAGDYEQYF	TGTGCCAGCAGCCGTCTAGCGGGGGACTACGAGCAGTACTTC
TRBV7-2	TRBD2	TRBJ2-1	few	CASSLLRGVYNEQFF	TGTGCCAGCAGCTTATTGCGGGGGGTCTACAATGAGCAGTTCTTC
TRBV6-6	NA	TRBJ1-6	NA	CASSYSIAGNSPLHF	TGTGCCAGCAGTTACTCGATAGCAGGGAATTCACCCCTCCACTTT
TRBV7-2	TRBD1	TRBJ2-4	few	CASSLGQGAGIQYF	TGTGCCAGCAGCCTGGGGCAGGGGGCCGGCATTCAGTACTTC
TRBV6-6	TRBD2	TRBJ2-7	NA	CASSDGLAGYF	TGTGCCAGCAGCGACGGACTAGCGGGTTACTTC
TRBV30	NA	TRBJ2-7	NA	CAWSVFGVRNEQYF	TGTGCCTGGAGTGTATTCGGGGTGAGGAACGAGCAGTACTTC
TRBV28	TRBD1	TRBJ1-1	few	CASSIGQGVEAFF	TGTGCCAGCAGTATAGGACAGGGGGTCGAAGCTTTCTTT
TRBV19	NA	TRBJ1-5	few	CASGPGSQHF	TGTGCCAGTGGCCCCGGGTCCCAGCATTTT
TRBV29-1	NA	TRBJ2-6	many	CSTRSESNVLTF	TGCAGCACCCGCTCCGAGTCCAACGTCCTGACTTTC
TRBV28	TRBD1	TRBJ1-6	NA	CASSLDRGRVPLHF	TGTGCCAGCAGTTTAGACAGGGGGCGAGTACCCCTCCACTTT
TRBV5-4	TRBD1	TRBJ2-7	NA	CASSPRTGATYEQYF	TGTGCCAGCAGCCCGAGGACAGGGGCGACCTACGAGCAGTACTTC
TRBV19	NA	TRBJ2-5	few	CASSPVSRETQYF	TGTGCCAGTAGTCCGGTTTCCAGGGAGACCCAGTACTTC